One T cell receptor beta chain is described in this entry. The antigen remains unidentified. This sample stems from a study of siplizumab effects on memory and regulatory T cells. Study-wide points: Unstimulated subsets were the mapping target of only a minor fraction of alloreactive clones. Naive versus memory phenotype went unassigned for roughly 75-96% of proliferating CD4+ or CD8+ clones. Proof of suppressive function in proliferating Tregs from siplizumab cultures was not established.

Germline V gives CDR1 SNHLY, CDR2 FYNNEI. V shed 7 bases and J shed 5 bases, with 15 bases lying between them. This CDR3 region has 13 residues. Clones were read by immunoSEQ multiplex PCR, and TCRdb kept only the in-frame ones, dropping some. Among approximately 84,000 clones listed, 85% to 95% were seen once. This clonotype originated in a human donor in good health. The genes are TRBV2 and TRBJ2-7; no reliable D call. Specimen: CD8+ T cells sorted from blood. The DNA of the CDR3 is TGTGCCAGCATCTATGAGGAATTGGACGAGCAGTACTTC. This sequence encodes CASIYEELDEQYF.